These 6 T cell receptor beta chains share one sample of origin, sequenced in a study of OX40 agonist ivuxolimab in advanced cancers. Some clones are missing from TCRdb's copy, which holds only in-frame ones; the method was immunoSEQ multiplex PCR. The data show more than 80,000 clones, over 75% seen once. The sequenced sample was CD4+ or CD8+ T cells sorted from blood, obtained in a trial of the OX40 agonist ivuxolimab. The receptors derive from an adult with an advanced solid tumor such as melanoma, head and neck, liver or kidney cancer.

This clone was found once. V gene TRBV5-1 combines with J gene TRBJ2-5; TRBD2 might be the D (5 bases). V shed 3 bases and J shed 4 bases, with 10 bases lying between them. Germline CDR1 SGHRS, CDR2 YFSETQ. The CDR3 runs to 13 residues. The CDR3 nucleotides are TGCGCCAGCAGCTCCGGAGGAGGAGAGACCCAGTACTTC. Protein: CASSSGGGETQYF.

The chain links TRBV7-8 to TRBJ2-7; possible D gene TRBD1, 6 bases. The CDR3 extends over 16 amino acids. Trimming stripped 5 bases from V and 0 bases from J, with 17 bases between. CDR1 is SGHVS and CDR2 is FQNEAQ in the germline V gene. The CDR3 sequence is CASSPHRDTSSYEQYF. The CDR3 nucleotides are TGTGCCAGCAGCCCCCATCGGGACACCAGCTCCTACGAGCAGTACTTC.

V and J are TRBV5-1 and TRBJ1-2; TRBD1 agrees at 9 bases. Germline CDR1 reads SGHRS; CDR2 reads YFSETQ. This CDR3 has 15 residues. Trimming at V came to 5 bases and at J to 3 bases, leaving 8 bases not matched to a gene. The CDR3 DNA sequence: TGCGCCAGCAGGCCGACAGGGGGGAACGACTATGGCTACACCTTC. It is translated as CASRPTGGNDYGYTF.

The rearrangement joins TRBV28 to TRBJ1-2; no clear D. V was shortened by 1 base and J by 8 bases, with 11 bases between the two germline ends. Germline CDR1 MDHEN, CDR2 SYDVKM. This CDR3 spans 13 amino acids. In nucleotides, the CDR3 is TGTGCCAGCAGTTTATCCCCGAGGTTGGGCTACACCTTC. Protein: CASSLSPRLGYTF.

The chain carries TRBV7-2 and TRBJ2-3, with TRBD1 identical over 8 bases. This CDR3 region has 14 residues. The V segment lost 5 bases and the J segment 4 bases; nucleotides outside the gene matches: 5. Germline V CDR1 and CDR2: SGHTA, FQGNSA. CDR3 sequence (DNA): TGTGCCAGCAGCCAAAGGACAGGGCCAGATACGCAGTATTTT. This encodes CASSQRTGPDTQYF.

V usage is TRBV19 and J usage is TRBJ2-2; 7 bases match TRBD1. Looked up from germline, CDR1 is LNHDA and CDR2 is SQIVND (reference sequence). The J segment lost 2 bases and the V segment lost 6 bases, leaving 9 bases of the junction unmatched. The CDR3 is 16 residues long. The CDR3 DNA follows: TGTGCCAGTAGGTCATCCGGGACAGCTAACACCGGGGAGCTGTTTTTT. It encodes CASRSSGTANTGELFF.